Listed below are T cell receptor beta chains from one sample, sequenced in a study of blood T cell repertoires in COVID-19. Only in-frame clones appear in the TCRdb table, and some are missing; sequencing was by immunoSEQ multiplex PCR. The repertoire holds some 120,000 clones, with less than 90% as singletons. The sample was peripheral blood. These TCRs come from a man between 65 and 85 years old with acute or convalescent COVID-19. CDR3s include the opening cysteine and the closing phenylalanine or tryptophan. Fields, in order: V gene, J gene, CDR3 protein.

V gene: TRBV6-6; J gene: TRBJ1-1; CDR3 protein: CASSPPGGYTEAFF
V gene: TRBV19; J gene: TRBJ2-4; CDR3 protein: CAVQGIAKNIQYF
V gene: TRBV14; J gene: TRBJ2-3; CDR3 protein: CASSLSGGPDTQYF
V gene: TRBV5-4; J gene: TRBJ2-7; CDR3 protein: CASSSGSYEQYF
V gene: TRBV11-2; J gene: TRBJ2-1; CDR3 protein: CASSAGGGAYNEQFF
V gene: TRBV5-1; J gene: TRBJ1-2; CDR3 protein: CASSLDRGGYGYTF
V gene: TRBV28; J gene: TRBJ1-1; CDR3 protein: CASNQTGRNTEAFF
V gene: TRBV7-2; J gene: TRBJ1-3; CDR3 protein: CASSFQGAGNTIYF
V gene: TRBV4-1; J gene: TRBJ1-1; CDR3 protein: CASSQDPGQNTEAFF
V gene: TRBV24-1; J gene: TRBJ2-1; CDR3 protein: CATSDPIGSSYNEQFF
V gene: TRBV2; J gene: TRBJ2-2; CDR3 protein: CASRGGGRTGELFF
V gene: TRBV19; J gene: TRBJ1-2; CDR3 protein: CASTLRQGYGYTF
V gene: TRBV5-5; J gene: TRBJ1-5; CDR3 protein: CASSWGQGNQPQHF
V gene: TRBV5-6; J gene: TRBJ1-2; CDR3 protein: CASSLQGASNYGYTF
V gene: TRBV7-2; J gene: TRBJ2-7; CDR3 protein: CASSLWERGVYEQYF
V gene: TRBV29-1; J gene: TRBJ1-1; CDR3 protein: CSVLQGAVGTEAFF
V gene: TRBV7-8; J gene: TRBJ1-4; CDR3 protein: CASSASRGQVEKLFF
V gene: TRBV5-5; J gene: TRBJ2-1; CDR3 protein: CASSPRRGGASNEQFF
V gene: TRBV5-1; J gene: TRBJ2-2; CDR3 protein: CASSPQPSGGNTGELFF
V gene: TRBV6-5; J gene: TRBJ1-2; CDR3 protein: CASTDSSDVYGYTF
V gene: TRBV19; J gene: TRBJ2-2; CDR3 protein: CATCSGTGELFF
V gene: TRBV19; J gene: TRBJ1-2; CDR3 protein: CASSIGNRDYGYTF
V gene: TRBV23-1; J gene: TRBJ1-2; CDR3 protein: CASSNRTGNGYTF
V gene: TRBV14; J gene: TRBJ1-1; CDR3 protein: CASSLLYAGVSEAFF
V gene: TRBV5-1; J gene: TRBJ2-5; CDR3 protein: CASSPGGSETQYF
V gene: TRBV20-1; J gene: TRBJ2-5; CDR3 protein: CSASRQGTRETQYF
V gene: TRBV6-1; J gene: TRBJ1-5; CDR3 protein: CASSDPGGSNQPQHF
V gene: TRBV6-5; J gene: TRBJ2-7; CDR3 protein: CASSYSGGSRPYEQYF
V gene: TRBV10-3; J gene: TRBJ1-4; CDR3 protein: CAISEGREGEKLFF
V gene: TRBV5-6; J gene: TRBJ2-1; CDR3 protein: CASRGPRGQYNEQFF
V gene: TRBV29-1; J gene: TRBJ1-2; CDR3 protein: CSVRAGWGNSYGYTF
V gene: TRBV5-1; J gene: TRBJ1-3; CDR3 protein: CASSSGRNTIYF
V gene: TRBV6-5; J gene: TRBJ2-2; CDR3 protein: CASRLQRMDTGELFF
V gene: TRBV2; J gene: TRBJ1-2; CDR3 protein: CASSSGTGPSYGYTF
V gene: TRBV24-1; J gene: TRBJ2-1; CDR3 protein: CATSDRQPYSQQFF
V gene: TRBV4-2; J gene: TRBJ2-1; CDR3 protein: CASSQGLREQFF
V gene: TRBV3-1/TRBV3-2; J gene: TRBJ2-2; CDR3 protein: CASSRGIDTGELFF
V gene: TRBV10-3; J gene: TRBJ1-1; CDR3 protein: CAARRERNTEAFF
V gene: TRBV5-4; J gene: TRBJ2-1; CDR3 protein: CASSSHDRGDNEQFF
V gene: TRBV5-1; J gene: TRBJ2-3; CDR3 protein: CASSLGGRADTQYF
V gene: TRBV18; J gene: TRBJ1-3; CDR3 protein: CASSPGSIGGYLSGNTIYF
V gene: TRBV6-5; J gene: TRBJ1-2; CDR3 protein: CASSRQADGYTF
V gene: TRBV11-2; J gene: TRBJ1-1; CDR3 protein: CASSLVYKNTEAFF
V gene: TRBV7-4; J gene: TRBJ2-2; CDR3 protein: CASSRRDRVTGELFF
V gene: TRBV7-8; J gene: TRBJ2-1; CDR3 protein: CASSRDSYNEQFF
V gene: TRBV19; J gene: TRBJ2-6; CDR3 protein: CASSILPGTGVSGANVLTF
V gene: TRBV6-6; J gene: TRBJ1-1; CDR3 protein: CASSGQGNTEAFF
V gene: TRBV3-1/TRBV3-2; J gene: TRBJ1-2; CDR3 protein: CASSQGARGLGYTF
V gene: TRBV4-2; J gene: TRBJ1-1; CDR3 protein: CASSRQTLNTEAFF
V gene: TRBV5-1; J gene: TRBJ2-2; CDR3 protein: CASNERGLGSGELFF
V gene: TRBV28; J gene: TRBJ2-4; CDR3 protein: CASSLVGLNIQYF
V gene: TRBV2; J gene: TRBJ1-5; CDR3 protein: CASSAGDQPQHF